A single TCR beta chain is shown here with its context. This sample was taken from a study of blood T cell repertoires in COVID-19. On the study more broadly: The samples span acute and convalescent COVID-19 from the United States, Italy and Spain.

The CDR3 is 12 residues long. The V end was cut by 7 bases, the J end by 0 bases, with 4 bases between. CDR1 MNHEY and CDR2 SVGAGI come from the germline V gene. Sequencing used immunoSEQ multiplex PCR; TCRdb keeps in-frame clones, though not all of them. The sample lists some 130,000 clones; more than 60% were seen once. This receptor was taken from a woman between 70 and 85 years old with acute or convalescent COVID-19. The chain carries TRBV6-5 and TRBJ1-3; no firm D call. The sequencing sample was made of peripheral blood. The CDR3: CASTSSGNTIYF. CDR3 DNA sequence: TGTGCCAGCACCAGCTCTGGAAACACCATATATTTT.